This TCR beta chain was obtained from a study of T cells in narcolepsy. Study-level background: Patients with NT1 or NT2 and healthy control donors were enrolled.

The V end lost 5 bases, the J end lost 8 bases, and 15 bases lay between the germline ends. CDR1 and CDR2 from the germline V gene are SGHVS and FNYEAQ. The CDR3 totals 13 residues. Sequencing was performed with immunoSEQ multiplex PCR; in TCRdb, only in-frame clones are kept and a portion is missing. The sample holds 37,000 or so clones; approximately 86% are singletons and the top ten take approximately 1.7%. General observations from the study: Same-patient CSF and blood CD4+ T cell clonotypes included HCRT-specific and TRIB2-specific autoreactive ones. Reportedly, autoreactive clonotypes were serially detected in patients' blood but not controls'.

For this clone: The target antigen is unknown.

The genes are TRBV7-6 and TRBJ1-2; TRBD1 might be the D (6 bases). The sample was CD45RA- memory CD4+ T cells from PBMCs. This sequence was found in a human donor with narcolepsy. Here the CDR3 DNA reads TGTGCCAGCAGCCCCGGCCCCGGGGGCGGCTACACCTTC. Residues: CASSPGPGGGYTF.